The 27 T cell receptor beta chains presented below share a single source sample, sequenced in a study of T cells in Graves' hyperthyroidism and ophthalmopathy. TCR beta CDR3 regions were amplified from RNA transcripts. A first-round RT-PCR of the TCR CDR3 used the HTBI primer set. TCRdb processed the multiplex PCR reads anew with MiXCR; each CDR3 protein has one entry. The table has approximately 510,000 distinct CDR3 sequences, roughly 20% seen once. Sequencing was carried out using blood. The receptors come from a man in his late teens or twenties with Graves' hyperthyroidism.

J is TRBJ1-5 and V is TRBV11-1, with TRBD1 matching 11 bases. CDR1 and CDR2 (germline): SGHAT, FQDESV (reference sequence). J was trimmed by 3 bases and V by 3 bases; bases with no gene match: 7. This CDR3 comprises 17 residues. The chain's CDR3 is CASSLGTGGYNNQPQHF. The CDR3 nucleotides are TGTGCCAGCAGCTTGGGGACAGGGGGTTATAACAATCAGCCCCAGCATTTT.

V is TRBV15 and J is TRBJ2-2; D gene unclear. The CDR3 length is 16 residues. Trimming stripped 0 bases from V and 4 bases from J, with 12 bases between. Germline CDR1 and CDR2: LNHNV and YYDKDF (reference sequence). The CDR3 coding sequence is TGTGCCACCAGCAGAGATCGGGCGGTTCCCACCGGGGAGCTGTTTTTT. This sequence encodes CATSRDRAVPTGELFF.

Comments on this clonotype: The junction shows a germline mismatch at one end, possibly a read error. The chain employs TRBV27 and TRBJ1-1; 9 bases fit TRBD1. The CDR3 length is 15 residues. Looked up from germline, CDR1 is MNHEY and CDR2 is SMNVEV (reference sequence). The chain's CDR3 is CAISLHGQGQTEAFF. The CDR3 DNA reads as TGTGCCATCAGTTTACATGGACAGGGGCAGACTGAAGCTTTCTTT.

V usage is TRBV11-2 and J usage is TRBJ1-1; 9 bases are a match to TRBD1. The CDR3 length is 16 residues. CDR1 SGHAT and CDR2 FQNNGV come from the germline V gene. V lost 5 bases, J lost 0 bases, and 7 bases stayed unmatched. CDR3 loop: CASSLGQGKMNTEAFF. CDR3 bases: TGTGCCAGCAGCCTGGGACAGGGCAAAATGAACACTGAAGCTTTCTTT.

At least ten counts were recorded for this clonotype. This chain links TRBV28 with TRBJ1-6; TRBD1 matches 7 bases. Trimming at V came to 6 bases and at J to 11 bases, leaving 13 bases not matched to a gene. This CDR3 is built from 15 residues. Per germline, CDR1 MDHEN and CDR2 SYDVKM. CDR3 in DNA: TGTGCCAGCAGCTTTGACCCATGGACAGGCCCACCCCTCCACTTT. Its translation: CASSFDPWTGPPLHF.

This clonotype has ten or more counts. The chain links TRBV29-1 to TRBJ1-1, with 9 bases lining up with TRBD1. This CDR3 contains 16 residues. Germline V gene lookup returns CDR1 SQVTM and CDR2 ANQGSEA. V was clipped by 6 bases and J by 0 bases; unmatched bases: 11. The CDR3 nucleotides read TGCAGCGTCGAGGACAGGGGCTACGATATGAACACTGAAGCTTTCTTT. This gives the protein CSVEDRGYDMNTEAFF.

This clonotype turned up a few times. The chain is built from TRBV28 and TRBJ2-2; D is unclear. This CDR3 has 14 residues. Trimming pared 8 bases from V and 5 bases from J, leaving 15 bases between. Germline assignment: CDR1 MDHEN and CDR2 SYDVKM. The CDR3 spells CASAGPRVTGELFF. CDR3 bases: TGTGCCAGCGCCGGGCCCCGAGTGACCGGGGAGCTGTTTTTT.

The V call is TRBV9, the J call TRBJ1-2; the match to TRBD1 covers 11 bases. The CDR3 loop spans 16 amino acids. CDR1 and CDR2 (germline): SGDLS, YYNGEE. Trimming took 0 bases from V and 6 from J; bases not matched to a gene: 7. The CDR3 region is CASSVAQDRGPHGYTF. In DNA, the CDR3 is TGTGCCAGCAGCGTAGCCCAGGACAGGGGGCCCCATGGCTACACCTTC.

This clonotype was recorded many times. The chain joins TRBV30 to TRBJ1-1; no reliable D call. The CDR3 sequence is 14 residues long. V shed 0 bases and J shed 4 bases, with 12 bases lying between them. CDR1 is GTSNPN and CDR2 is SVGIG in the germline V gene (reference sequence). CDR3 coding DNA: TGTGCCTGGAGTGTACTGGGTCTCTCCACTGAAGCTTTCTTT. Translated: CAWSVLGLSTEAFF.

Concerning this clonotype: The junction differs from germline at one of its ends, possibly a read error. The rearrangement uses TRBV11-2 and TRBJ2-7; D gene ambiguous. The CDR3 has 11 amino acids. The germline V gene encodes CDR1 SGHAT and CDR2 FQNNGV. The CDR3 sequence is CASSLGDDQYF. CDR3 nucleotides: TGTGCCAGCAGCTTAGGTGACGATCAGTACTTC.

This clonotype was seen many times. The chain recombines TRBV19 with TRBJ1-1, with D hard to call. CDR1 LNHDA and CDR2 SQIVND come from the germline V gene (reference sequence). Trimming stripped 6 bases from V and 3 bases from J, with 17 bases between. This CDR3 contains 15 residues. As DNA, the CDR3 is TGTGCCAGTAGGCAGCTTCCAGGAGGAGACACTGAAGCTTTCTTT. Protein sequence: CASRQLPGGDTEAFF.

CDR3 in amino acids: CASSPPGGAANQPQHF. CDR3 DNA sequence: TGTGCCAGCTCACCACCCGGCGGGGCGGCCAATCAGCCCCAGCATTTT. V usage is TRBV18 and J usage is TRBJ1-5; D may be TRBD1 (5 bases). This CDR3 spans 16 amino acids. Trimming took off 0 bases at V and 3 bases at J, with 12 bases between the two ends. Per germline, CDR1 KGHSH and CDR2 LQKENI. The entire variable domain, with the rest obtained from reference TRBV18 and TRBJ1-5, is as follows: NAGVMQNPRHLVRRRGQEARLRCSPMKGHSHVYWYRQLPEEGLKFMVYLQKENIIDESGMPKERFSAEFPKEGPSILRIQQVVRGDSAAYFCASSPPGGAANQPQHFGDGTRLSIL.

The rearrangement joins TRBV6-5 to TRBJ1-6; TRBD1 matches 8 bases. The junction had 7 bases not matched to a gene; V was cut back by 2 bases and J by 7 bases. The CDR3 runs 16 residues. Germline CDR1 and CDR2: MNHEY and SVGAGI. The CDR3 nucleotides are TGTGCCAGCAGTTACGGTGATGGACAGGGCAATTCACCCCTCCACTTT. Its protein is CASSYGDGQGNSPLHF.

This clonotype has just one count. CDR3 in DNA: TGCAGTGCTAGGCGGACAGGATCCAACTATGGCTACACCTTC. It is translated as CSARRTGSNYGYTF. The chain uses TRBV20-1 and TRBJ1-2, with 7 bases aligning to TRBD1. Germline CDR1 and CDR2: DFQATT and SNEGSKA (reference sequence). After removal of 3 bases from V and 2 bases from J, the junction contained 6 bases not matched to a gene. This CDR3 region has 14 residues.

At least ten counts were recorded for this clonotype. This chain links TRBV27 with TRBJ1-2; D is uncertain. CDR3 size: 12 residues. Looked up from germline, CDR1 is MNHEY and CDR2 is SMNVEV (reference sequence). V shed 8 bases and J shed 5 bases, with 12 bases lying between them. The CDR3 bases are TGTGCCAGCCGTACCGCGGGATATGGCTACACCTTC. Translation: CASRTAGYGYTF.

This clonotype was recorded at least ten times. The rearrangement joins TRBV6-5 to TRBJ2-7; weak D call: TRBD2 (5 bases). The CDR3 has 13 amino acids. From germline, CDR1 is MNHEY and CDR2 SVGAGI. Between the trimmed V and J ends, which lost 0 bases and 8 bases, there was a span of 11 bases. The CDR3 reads CASSYSGVDKQYF. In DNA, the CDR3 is TGTGCCAGCAGTTACTCGGGAGTTGATAAGCAGTACTTC.

In DNA, the CDR3 is TGTGCCAGCAGCTCGTATGGGACAGAATCCCTGGGGGAGACCCAGTACTTC. Residues: CASSSYGTESLGETQYF. This chain connects TRBV5-4 to TRBJ2-5; 7 bases line up with TRBD1. The junction had 16 bases not matched to a gene; V was cut back by 3 bases and J by 5 bases. The CDR3 covers 17 residues. From germline, CDR1 is SGHNT and CDR2 YYREEE (reference sequence).

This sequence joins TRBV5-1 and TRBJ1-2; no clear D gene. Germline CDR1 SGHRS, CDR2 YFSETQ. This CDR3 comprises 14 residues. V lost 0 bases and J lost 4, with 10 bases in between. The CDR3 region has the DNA TGCGCCAGCAGCTTGGGGCAGGTGTCCTATGGCTACACCTTC. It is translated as CASSLGQVSYGYTF. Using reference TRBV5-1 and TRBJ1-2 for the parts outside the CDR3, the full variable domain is KAGVTQTPRYLIKTRGQQVTLSCSPISGHRSVSWYQQTPGQGLQFLFEYFSETQRNKGNFPGRFSGRQFSNSRSEMNVSTLELGDSALYLCASSLGQVSYGYTFGSGTRLTVV.

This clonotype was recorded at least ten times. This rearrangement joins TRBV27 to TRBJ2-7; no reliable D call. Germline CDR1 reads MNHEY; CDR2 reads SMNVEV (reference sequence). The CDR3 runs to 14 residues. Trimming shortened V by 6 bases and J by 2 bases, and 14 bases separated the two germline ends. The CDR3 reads CASSSTSPPYEQYF. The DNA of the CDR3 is TGTGCCAGCAGCTCCACTTCGCCTCCCTACGAGCAGTACTTC.

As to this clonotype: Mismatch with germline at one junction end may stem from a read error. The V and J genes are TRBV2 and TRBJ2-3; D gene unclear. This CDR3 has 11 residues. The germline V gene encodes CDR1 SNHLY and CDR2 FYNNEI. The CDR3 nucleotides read TGTGCCTGCAGGAACACAGATACGCAGTATTTT. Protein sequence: CACRNTDTQYF.

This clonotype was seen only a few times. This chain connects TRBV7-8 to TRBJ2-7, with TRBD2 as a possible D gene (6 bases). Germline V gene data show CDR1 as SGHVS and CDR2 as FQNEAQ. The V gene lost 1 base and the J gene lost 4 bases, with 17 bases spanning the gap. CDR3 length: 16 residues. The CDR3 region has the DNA TGTGCCAGCAGCTTAGGGAGGGCCGGGGGTAAATACGAGCAGTACTTC. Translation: CASSLGRAGGKYEQYF.

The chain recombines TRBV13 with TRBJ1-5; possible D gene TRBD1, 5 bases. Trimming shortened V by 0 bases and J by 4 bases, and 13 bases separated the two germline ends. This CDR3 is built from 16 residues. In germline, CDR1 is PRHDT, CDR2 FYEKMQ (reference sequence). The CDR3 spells CASSLGQNGGNQPQHF. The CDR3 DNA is TGTGCCAGCAGCTTAGGACAGAATGGGGGTAATCAGCCCCAGCATTTT.

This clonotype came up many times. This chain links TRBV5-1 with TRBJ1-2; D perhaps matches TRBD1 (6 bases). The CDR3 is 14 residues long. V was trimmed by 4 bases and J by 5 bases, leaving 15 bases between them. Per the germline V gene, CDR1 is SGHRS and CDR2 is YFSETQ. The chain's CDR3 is CASSVTGTSYGYTF. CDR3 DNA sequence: TGCGCCAGCAGCGTCACCGGGACATCTTATGGCTACACCTTC.

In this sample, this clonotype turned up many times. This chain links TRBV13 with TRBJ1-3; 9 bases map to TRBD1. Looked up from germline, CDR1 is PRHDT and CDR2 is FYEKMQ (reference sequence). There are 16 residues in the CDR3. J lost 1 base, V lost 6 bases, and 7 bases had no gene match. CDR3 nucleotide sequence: TGTGCCAGCAGTTCAACCGGGACAGGGTCTGGAAACACCATATATTTT. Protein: CASSSTGTGSGNTIYF.

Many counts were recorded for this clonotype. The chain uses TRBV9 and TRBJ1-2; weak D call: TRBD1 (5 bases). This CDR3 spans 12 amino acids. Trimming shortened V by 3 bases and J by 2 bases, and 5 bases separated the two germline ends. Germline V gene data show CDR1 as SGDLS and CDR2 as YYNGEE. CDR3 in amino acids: CASSGGNYGYTF. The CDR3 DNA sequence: TGTGCCAGCAGCGGGGGGAACTATGGCTACACCTTC.

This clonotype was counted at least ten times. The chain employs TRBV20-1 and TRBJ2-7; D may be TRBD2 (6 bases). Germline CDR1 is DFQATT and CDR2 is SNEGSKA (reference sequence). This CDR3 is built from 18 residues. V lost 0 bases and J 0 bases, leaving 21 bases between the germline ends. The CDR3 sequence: CSARDRLGIAADSYEQYF. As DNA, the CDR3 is TGCAGTGCTAGAGATCGGCTCGGAATAGCGGCGGACTCCTACGAGCAGTACTTC.

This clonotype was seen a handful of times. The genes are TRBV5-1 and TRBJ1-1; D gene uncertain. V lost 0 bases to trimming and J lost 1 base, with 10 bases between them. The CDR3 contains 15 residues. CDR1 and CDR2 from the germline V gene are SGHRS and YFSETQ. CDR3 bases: TGCGCCAGCAGCTTGGTCTCTCTAGAGAACACTGAAGCTTTCTTT. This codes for CASSLVSLENTEAFF.